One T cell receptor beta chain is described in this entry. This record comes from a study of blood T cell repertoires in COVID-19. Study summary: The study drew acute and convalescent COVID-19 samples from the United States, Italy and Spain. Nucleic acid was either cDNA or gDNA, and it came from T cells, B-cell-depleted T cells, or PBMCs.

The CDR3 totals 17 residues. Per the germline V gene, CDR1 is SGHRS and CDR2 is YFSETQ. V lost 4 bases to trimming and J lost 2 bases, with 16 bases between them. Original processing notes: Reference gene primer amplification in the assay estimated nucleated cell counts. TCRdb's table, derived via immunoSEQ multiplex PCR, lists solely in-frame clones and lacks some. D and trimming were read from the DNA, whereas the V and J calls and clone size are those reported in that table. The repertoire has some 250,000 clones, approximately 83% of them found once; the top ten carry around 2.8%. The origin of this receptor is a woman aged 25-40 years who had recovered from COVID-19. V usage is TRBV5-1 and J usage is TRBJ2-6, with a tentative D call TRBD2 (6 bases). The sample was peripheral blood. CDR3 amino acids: CASSPTGGVTGANVLTF. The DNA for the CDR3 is TGCGCCAGCAGCCCTACCGGGGGTGTCACTGGGGCCAACGTCCTGACTTTC. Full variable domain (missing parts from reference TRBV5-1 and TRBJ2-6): KAGVTQTPRYLIKTRGQQVTLSCSPISGHRSVSWYQQTPGQGLQFLFEYFSETQRNKGNFPGRFSGRQFSNSRSEMNVSTLELGDSALYLCASSPTGGVTGANVLTFGAGSRLTVL.